Shown below are 16 T cell receptor beta chains from a single sample sequenced in a study of T-cell reconstitution after alpha-beta-depleted transplantation in children. Using unique molecular identifiers, the investigators prepared the TCRbeta library. Using its own MiXCR run on the PCR reads, TCRdb lists one record per CDR3 protein. The data hold about 610,000 distinct CDR3 sequences, with roughly 30% observed a single time. Sequenced here: PBMCs, sampled before TCRalphabeta/CD19-depleted stem cell transplant. These receptors were taken from a boy younger than two with Wiskott-Aldrich syndrome, due to receive a stem cell transplant.

This sequence joins TRBV6-1 and TRBJ2-7, with D possibly TRBD1 on 7 matching bases. This CDR3 spans 14 amino acids. V was cut by 5 bases and J by 3 bases, with 14 bases left in between. Germline lookup yields CDR1 MNHNS and CDR2 SASEGT. The CDR3: CASSRGTAIYEQYF. The CDR3 nucleotides read TGTGCCAGCAGTCGCGGGACAGCTATCTACGAGCAGTACTTC.

The table lists this clonotype with a few counts. J is TRBJ2-2 and V is TRBV5-4, with D unresolved. V was cut by 3 bases and J by 8 bases, with 11 bases left in between. Per germline, CDR1 SGHNT and CDR2 YYREEE (reference sequence). The CDR3 runs 13 residues. The CDR3 DNA reads as TGTGCCAGCAGCTGGAGATTCGGTGGGGAGCTGTTTTTT. This translates into CASSWRFGGELFF.

This clonotype was counted a few times. CDR3 DNA sequence: TGTGCCAGCAGCTTGCGGCTGCCTTTTGGTTATACGCAGTATTTT. It encodes CASSLRLPFGYTQYF. The gene calls are TRBV5-6 and TRBJ2-3; D uncertain. Germline CDR1 reads SGHDT; CDR2 reads YYEEEE. This CDR3 comprises 15 residues. Trimming stripped 1 base from V and 7 bases from J, with 16 bases between.

The V call is TRBV5-1, the J call TRBJ2-1; no clear D. Trimming took 0 bases from V and 7 from J, leaving 11 bases between them. CDR3 length: 14 residues. Germline CDR1 SGHRS, CDR2 YFSETQ. The CDR3 nucleotides read TGCGCCAGCAGCTTGGCCGGCAGTCAGAATGAGCAGTTCTTC. Its translation: CASSLAGSQNEQFF.

The genes are TRBV28 and TRBJ2-1; tentatively, D is TRBD1 or TRBD2 (5 bases each). The CDR3 is 16 residues long. The V gene lost 6 bases and the J gene lost 3 bases, with 18 bases spanning the gap. Germline values: CDR1 MDHEN, CDR2 SYDVKM. Written as DNA, the CDR3 is TGTGCCAGCAGCCCTATGGCAGGGACCTTCTACAATGAGCAGTTCTTC. This translates into CASSPMAGTFYNEQFF.

There are a few counts of this clonotype. The chain links TRBV20-1 to TRBJ2-3; no clear D. There are 13 residues in the CDR3. The germline CDR1 and CDR2 sequences are DFQATT and SNEGSKA (reference sequence). V was clipped by 5 bases and J by 1 base, with 10 bases between them. The CDR3 DNA reads TGCAGTGCTTCCTTAATGGGCACAGATACGCAGTATTTT. Protein: CSASLMGTDTQYF.

This clonotype was detected a few times. The chain carries TRBV5-1 and TRBJ1-2, with D perhaps matching TRBD1 (5 bases). The CDR3 covers 14 residues. Germline V gene lookup returns CDR1 SGHRS and CDR2 YFSETQ. V was clipped by 1 base and J by 5 bases, with 12 bases between them. The chain's CDR3 is CASSLQVGGYGYTF. The CDR3 DNA is TGCGCCAGCAGCTTGCAGGTTGGGGGATATGGCTACACCTTC.

This clonotype was counted between two and nine times. The rearrangement joins TRBV5-1 to TRBJ2-7; TRBD1 agrees at 9 bases. CDR3 length equals 16 residues. V trimming: 0 bases; J trimming: 1 base; junction bases outside the gene matches: 5. CDR1 SGHRS and CDR2 YFSETQ come from the germline V gene. For the CDR3, the DNA is TGCGCCAGCAGCTTGGGGACAGGGGCTAAGTCCTACGAGCAGTACTTC. Encoded protein: CASSLGTGAKSYEQYF.

In nucleotides, the CDR3 is TGTGCCAGCAGGCGAGGCGGTGGCATCGGGGAGACCCAGTACTTC. Its protein is CASRRGGGIGETQYF. The gene calls are TRBV6-1 and TRBJ2-5, with no clear D. The germline V gene encodes CDR1 MNHNS and CDR2 SASEGT. V gave up 6 bases and J gave up 5 bases, with 19 bases separating them. This CDR3 contains 15 residues.

This clonotype was observed a few times. This chain uses TRBV5-1 with TRBJ2-3, with D tentatively TRBD1 (6 bases). Between the trimmed V and J ends, which lost 7 bases and 2 bases, there was a span of 14 bases. Germline V gene data show CDR1 as SGHRS and CDR2 as YFSETQ. The CDR3 is 14 residues long. The CDR3 is CASVRDTPTDTQYF. The CDR3 DNA sequence: TGCGCCAGCGTGAGGGACACACCCACAGATACGCAGTATTTT.

This clonotype was seen only a few times. This chain links TRBV12-3 or TRBV12-4 with TRBJ2-4; 8 bases match TRBD2. The trim removed 6 bases at V and 6 bases at J, leaving 7 bases unmatched. The CDR3 has 14 residues. The CDR3 spells CASRAGRGRNIQYF. The CDR3 nucleotides read TGTGCCAGCAGGGCCGGGAGGGGGAGAAACATTCAGTACTTC.

This chain joins TRBV12-5 and TRBJ1-6; 10 bases align to TRBD1. The CDR3 loop spans 16 amino acids. Germline lookup yields CDR1 LGHNT and CDR2 FRNRAP. The junction had 6 bases not matched to a gene; V was cut back by 6 bases and J by 4 bases. This CDR3 is CASGPGQGIYNSPLHF. The CDR3 coding sequence is TGTGCTAGTGGACCGGGACAGGGGATTTATAATTCACCCCTCCACTTT.

The chain joins TRBV2 to TRBJ2-7, with TRBD1 matching over 7 bases. V lost 8 bases to trimming and J lost 2 bases; unmatched junction nucleotides: 9. The CDR3 contains 14 residues. Germline assignment: CDR1 SNHLY and CDR2 FYNNEI. CDR3: CASRPGTETYEQYF. The CDR3 coding sequence is TGTGCCAGCCGACCCGGGACAGAAACCTACGAGCAGTACTTC.

This clonotype was detected a few times. The genes are TRBV5-1 and TRBJ2-2; D unresolved. CDR1 is SGHRS and CDR2 is YFSETQ in the germline V gene. Trimming took 2 bases from V and 3 from J, leaving 11 bases between them. CDR3 size: 15 residues. CDR3 in amino acids: CASSFSGGDTGELFF. The CDR3 region has the DNA TGCGCCAGCAGCTTTTCAGGTGGGGACACCGGGGAGCTGTTTTTT.

About this clonotype itself: Mismatch with germline at one junction end may stem from a read error. The DNA of the CDR3 is TGCGCCAGCAGCTTGGACAGGGTACGGGCAGATACCCAGTATTTT. Translation gives CASSLDRVRADTQYF. This rearrangement joins TRBV5-1 to TRBJ2-3; TRBD1 might be the D (6 bases). The CDR3 covers 15 residues. The V gene's germline CDR1 is SGHRS and CDR2 YFSETQ. Full variable domain (outside the CDR3, taken from reference TRBV5-1 and TRBJ2-3): KAGVTQTPRYLIKTRGQQVTLSCSPISGHRSVSWYQQTPGQGLQFLFEYFSETQRNKGNFPGRFSGRQFSNSRSEMNVSTLELGDSALYLCASSLDRVRADTQYFGPGTRLTVL.

The chain carries TRBV29-1 and TRBJ2-7, with D perhaps TRBD2 (6 bases). Trimming cost V 5 bases and J 1 base, with 9 bases left between them. This CDR3 is built from 12 residues. Germline-derived CDR1 and CDR2 are SQVTM and ANQGSEA. In DNA, the CDR3 is TGCAGCGTTCTAGCGAGTTCCTACGAGCAGTACTTC. Amino acids: CSVLASSYEQYF.